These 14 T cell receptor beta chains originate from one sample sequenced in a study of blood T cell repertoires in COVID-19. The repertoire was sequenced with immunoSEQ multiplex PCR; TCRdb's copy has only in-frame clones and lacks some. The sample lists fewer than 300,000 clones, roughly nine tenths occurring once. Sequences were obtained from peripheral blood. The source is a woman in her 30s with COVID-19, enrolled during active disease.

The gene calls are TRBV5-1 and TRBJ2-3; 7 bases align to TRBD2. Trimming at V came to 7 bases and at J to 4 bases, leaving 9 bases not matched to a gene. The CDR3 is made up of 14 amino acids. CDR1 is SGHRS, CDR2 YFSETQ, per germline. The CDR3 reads CASRPAGMADTQYF. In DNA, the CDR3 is TGCGCCAGCCGCCCAGCGGGAATGGCAGATACGCAGTATTTT.

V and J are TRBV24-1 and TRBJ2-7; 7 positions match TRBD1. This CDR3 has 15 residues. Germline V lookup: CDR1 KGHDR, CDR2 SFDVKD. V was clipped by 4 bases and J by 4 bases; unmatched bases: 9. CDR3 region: CATSELKGQVYEQYF. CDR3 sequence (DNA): TGTGCCACCAGTGAACTAAAAGGACAGGTGTACGAGCAGTACTTC.

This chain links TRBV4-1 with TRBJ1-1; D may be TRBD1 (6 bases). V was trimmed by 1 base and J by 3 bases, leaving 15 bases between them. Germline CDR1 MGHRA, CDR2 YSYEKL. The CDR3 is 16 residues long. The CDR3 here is CASSQGWGRVDTEAFF. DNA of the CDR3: TGCGCCAGCAGCCAAGGTTGGGGGCGAGTTGACACTGAAGCTTTCTTT.

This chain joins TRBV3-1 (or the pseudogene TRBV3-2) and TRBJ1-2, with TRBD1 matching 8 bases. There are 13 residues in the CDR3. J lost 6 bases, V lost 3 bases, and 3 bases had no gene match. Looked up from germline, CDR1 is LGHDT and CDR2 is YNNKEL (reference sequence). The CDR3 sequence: CASSHRGQDGYTF. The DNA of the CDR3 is TGTGCCAGCAGCCACAGGGGGCAAGATGGCTACACCTTC.

The CDR3 sequence: CASSVPGTGRHGYTF. CDR3 bases: TGTGCCAGCAGCGTCCCCGGGACAGGGAGACATGGCTACACCTTC. The rearrangement links TRBV9 to TRBJ1-2; TRBD1 agrees at 9 bases. The junction had 8 bases not matched to a gene; V was cut back by 2 bases and J by 6 bases. The CDR3 is 15 residues long. Germline CDR1 SGDLS, CDR2 YYNGEE.

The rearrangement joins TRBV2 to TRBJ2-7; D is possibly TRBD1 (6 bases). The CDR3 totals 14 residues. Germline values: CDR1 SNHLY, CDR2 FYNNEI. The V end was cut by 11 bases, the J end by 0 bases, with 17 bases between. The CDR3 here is CAVLNRDYSYEQYF. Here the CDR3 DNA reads TGTGCCGTTCTAAACAGGGATTACTCCTACGAGCAGTACTTC.

The CDR3 bases are TGTGCCAGCAGCTTAGAACAGGCTCCCACTGAAGCTTTCTTT. Translating it yields CASSLEQAPTEAFF. This chain links TRBV7-9 with TRBJ1-1, with a possible D match to TRBD1 (5 bases). Germline-derived CDR1 and CDR2 are SEHNR and FQNEAQ (reference sequence). CDR3 length: 14 residues. V lost 1 base to trimming and J lost 4 bases, with 10 bases between them.

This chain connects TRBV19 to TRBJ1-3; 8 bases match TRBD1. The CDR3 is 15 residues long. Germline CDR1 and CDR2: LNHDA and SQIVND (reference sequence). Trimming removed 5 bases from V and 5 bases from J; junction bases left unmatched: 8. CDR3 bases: TGTGCCAGTAGTCCACACCGACAGGGGCGAAACACCATATATTTT. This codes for CASSPHRQGRNTIYF.

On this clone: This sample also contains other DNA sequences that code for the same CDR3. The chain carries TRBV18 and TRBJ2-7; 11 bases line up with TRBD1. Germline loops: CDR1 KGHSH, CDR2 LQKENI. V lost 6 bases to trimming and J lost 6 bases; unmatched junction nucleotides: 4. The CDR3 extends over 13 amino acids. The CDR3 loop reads CASSPGTGGEQYF. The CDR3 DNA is TGTGCCAGCTCCCCCGGGACAGGGGGCGAGCAGTACTTC.

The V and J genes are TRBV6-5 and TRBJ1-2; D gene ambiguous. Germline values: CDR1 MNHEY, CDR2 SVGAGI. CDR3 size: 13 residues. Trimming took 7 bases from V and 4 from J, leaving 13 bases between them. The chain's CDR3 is CASIRTDTYGYTF. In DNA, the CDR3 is TGTGCCAGCATTAGAACAGACACCTATGGCTACACCTTC.

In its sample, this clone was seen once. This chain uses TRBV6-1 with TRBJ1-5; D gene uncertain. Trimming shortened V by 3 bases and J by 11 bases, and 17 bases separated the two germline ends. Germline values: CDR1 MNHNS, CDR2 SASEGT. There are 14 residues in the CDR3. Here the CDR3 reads CASSEPAGGRAQHF. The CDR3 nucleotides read TGTGCCAGCAGTGAGCCAGCAGGTGGGCGGGCCCAGCATTTT.

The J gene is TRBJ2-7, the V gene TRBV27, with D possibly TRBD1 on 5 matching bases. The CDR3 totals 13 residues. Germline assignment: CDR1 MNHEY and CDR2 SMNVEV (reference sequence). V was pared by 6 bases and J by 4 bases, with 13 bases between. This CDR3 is CASRVGALYEQYF. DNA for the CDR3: TGTGCCAGCAGGGTTGGGGCGTTATACGAGCAGTACTTC.

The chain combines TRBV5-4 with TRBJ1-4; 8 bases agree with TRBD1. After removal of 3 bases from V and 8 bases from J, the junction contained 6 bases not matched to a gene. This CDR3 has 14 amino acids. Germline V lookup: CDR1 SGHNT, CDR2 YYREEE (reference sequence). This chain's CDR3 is CASSSDRVNEKLFF. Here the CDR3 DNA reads TGTGCCAGCAGCTCGGACAGGGTGAACGAAAAACTGTTTTTT.

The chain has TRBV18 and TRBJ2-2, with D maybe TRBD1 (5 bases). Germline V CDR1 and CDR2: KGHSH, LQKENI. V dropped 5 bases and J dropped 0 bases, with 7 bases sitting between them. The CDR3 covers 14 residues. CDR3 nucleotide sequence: TGTGCCAGCTCAGGGGCGACGAACACCGGGGAGCTGTTTTTT. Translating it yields CASSGATNTGELFF. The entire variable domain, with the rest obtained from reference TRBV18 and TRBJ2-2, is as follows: NAGVMQNPRHLVRRRGQEARLRCSPMKGHSHVYWYRQLPEEGLKFMVYLQKENIIDESGMPKERFSAEFPKEGPSILRIQQVVRGDSAAYFCASSGATNTGELFFGEGSRLTVL.